This TCR beta chain was sequenced in a study of T-cell memory formation after mild COVID-19. Study-wide results and caveats: The study found balanced CD4/CD8 in clones contracting day 15 to 85 and a CD4+ lean in later expanders. Second-wave clones peaking on day 37 lacked confirmed SARS-CoV-2 specificity.

CDR3 length equals 12 residues. The V gene's germline CDR1 is MGHDK and CDR2 SYGVNS. J lost 3 bases, V lost 6 bases, and 2 bases had no gene match. TCRdb itself ran the 5' RACE reads through MiXCR, one entry per CDR3 protein. The sample contains hundreds of thousands of distinct CDR3 sequences, 25% to 30% of which appear only once. This clonotype has more than one count but fewer than ten. Its target is unknown. This rearrangement joins TRBV25-1 to TRBJ2-7; 7 bases agree with TRBD2. This TCR was sampled from an adult woman who had mild COVID-19 (a few samples of this study predate the infection). Cell type and time point are not known. Specimen: PBMCs or a T cell subset sorted from them (not recorded which). CDR3 sequence: CASRWGGYEQYF. In nucleotides, the CDR3 is TGTGCCAGCAGGTGGGGGGGCTACGAGCAGTACTTC.